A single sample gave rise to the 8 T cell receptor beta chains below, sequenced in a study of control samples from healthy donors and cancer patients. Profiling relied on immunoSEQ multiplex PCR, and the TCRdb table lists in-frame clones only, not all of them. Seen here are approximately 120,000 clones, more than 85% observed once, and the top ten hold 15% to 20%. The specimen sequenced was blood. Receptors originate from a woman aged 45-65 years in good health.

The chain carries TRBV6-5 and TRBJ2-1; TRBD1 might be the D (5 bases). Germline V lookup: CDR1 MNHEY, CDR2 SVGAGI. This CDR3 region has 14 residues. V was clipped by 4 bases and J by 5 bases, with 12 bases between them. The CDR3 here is CASSLTGLNNEQFF. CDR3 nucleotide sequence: TGTGCCAGCAGTTTAACAGGCCTCAACAATGAGCAGTTCTTC.

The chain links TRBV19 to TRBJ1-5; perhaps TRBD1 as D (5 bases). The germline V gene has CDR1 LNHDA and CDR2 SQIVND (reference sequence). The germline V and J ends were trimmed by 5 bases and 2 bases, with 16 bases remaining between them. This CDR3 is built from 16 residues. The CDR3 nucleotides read TGTGCCAGTAGTTCCGCGGTGGGGACCCGCAATCAGCCCCAGCATTTT. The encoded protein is CASSSAVGTRNQPQHF.

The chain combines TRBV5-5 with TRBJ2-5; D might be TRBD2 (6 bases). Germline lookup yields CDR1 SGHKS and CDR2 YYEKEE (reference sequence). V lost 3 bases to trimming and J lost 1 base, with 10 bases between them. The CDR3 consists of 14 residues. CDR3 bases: TGTGCCAGCAGCTCTTCGCGGGGCCAAGAGACCCAGTACTTC. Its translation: CASSSSRGQETQYF.

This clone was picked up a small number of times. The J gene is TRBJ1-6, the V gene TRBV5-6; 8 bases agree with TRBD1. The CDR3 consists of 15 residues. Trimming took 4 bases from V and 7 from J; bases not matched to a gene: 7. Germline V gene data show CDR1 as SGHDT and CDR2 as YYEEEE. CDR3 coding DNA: TGTGCCAGCAGCCCCTTGGGACAGGAAAATTCACCCCTCCACTTT. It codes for CASSPLGQENSPLHF.

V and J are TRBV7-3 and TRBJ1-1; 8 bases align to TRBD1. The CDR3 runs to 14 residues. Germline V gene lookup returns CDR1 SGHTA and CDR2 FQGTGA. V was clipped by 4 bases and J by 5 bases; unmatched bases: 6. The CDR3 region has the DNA TGTGCCAGCAGCTCCACAGGGGGAGTGACTGAAGCTTTCTTT. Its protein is CASSSTGGVTEAFF.

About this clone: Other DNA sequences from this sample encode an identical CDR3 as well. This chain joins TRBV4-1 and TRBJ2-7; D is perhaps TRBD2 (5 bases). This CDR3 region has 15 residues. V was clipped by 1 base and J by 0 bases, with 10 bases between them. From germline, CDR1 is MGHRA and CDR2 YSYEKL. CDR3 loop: CASSQGGVSSYEQYF. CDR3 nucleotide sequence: TGCGCCAGCAGCCAAGGGGGAGTTAGCTCCTACGAGCAGTACTTC.

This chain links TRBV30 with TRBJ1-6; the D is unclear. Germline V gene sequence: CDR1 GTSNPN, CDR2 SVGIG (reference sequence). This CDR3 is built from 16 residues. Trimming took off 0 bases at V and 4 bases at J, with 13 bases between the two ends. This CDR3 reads CAWSVKSGLYNSPLHF. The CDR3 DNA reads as TGTGCCTGGAGTGTAAAATCAGGACTTTATAATTCACCCCTCCACTTT.

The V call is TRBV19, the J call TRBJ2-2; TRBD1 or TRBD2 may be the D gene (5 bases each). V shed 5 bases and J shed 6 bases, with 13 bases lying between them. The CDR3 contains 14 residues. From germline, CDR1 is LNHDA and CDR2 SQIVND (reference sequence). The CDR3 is CASSETVRAGELFF. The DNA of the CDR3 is TGTGCCAGTAGTGAGACAGTGAGGGCCGGGGAGCTGTTTTTT.